Sequencing of this T cell receptor (beta chain) was carried out in a study of OX40 agonist ivuxolimab in advanced cancers. Overall study: In this cohort, patients received ivuxolimab, an agonistic anti-OX40 (CD134) antibody. People in dose escalation had one of these cancers: hepatocellular carcinoma, melanoma, renal cell or head and neck cancer. Findings and caveats of the study: Expanded clones belonging to CD8+ T cells outnumbered, on average, those of CD4+.

Sampling times: baseline, cycle 4 day 1, cycle 7 day 1. V lost 8 bases and J lost 2; bases outside the gene matches: 5. CDR1 SGHAT and CDR2 FQNNGV come from the germline V gene. The CDR3 has 15 amino acids. Note on this clone: Its antigen is unidentified.

Profiling relied on immunoSEQ multiplex PCR, and the TCRdb table lists in-frame clones only, not all of them. The data hold approximately 70,000 clones, with roughly 83% observed a single time. The V gene is TRBV11-2, the J gene TRBJ2-3; TRBD2 agrees at 12 bases. This sample comprised CD4+ or CD8+ T cells sorted from blood, obtained in a trial of the OX40 agonist ivuxolimab. This TCR derives from an adult with an advanced solid tumor such as melanoma, head and neck, liver or kidney cancer. The CDR3 bases are TGTGCCAGCGGTACTAGCGGGGGGCCCACAGATACGCAGTATTTT. Protein: CASGTSGGPTDTQYF.